The 25 T cell receptor beta chains below come from one sample, sequenced in a study of T cell repertoires in cytomegalovirus infection. TCRdb re-called the reads through MiXCR, storing one row per CDR3 protein. The data hold about 98,000 distinct CDR3 sequences, with more than 15% observed a single time. Sequenced input: PBMCs. These receptors came from a human donor in good health (CMV status not recorded). Some clones in this sample may be carry-over from other donors' samples.

This chain joins TRBV2 and TRBJ2-7; D is uncertain. The germline V gene encodes CDR1 SNHLY and CDR2 FYNNEI. V lost 2 bases, J lost 6 bases, and 8 bases lay in between. CDR3 length: 12 amino acids. Written as DNA, the CDR3 is TGTGCCAGCAGTGAACCCGCTCCCGAGCAGTACTTC. It is translated as CASSEPAPEQYF.

This clonotype showed up many times. The chain employs TRBV7-2 and TRBJ1-6; D possibly corresponds to TRBD1 (6 bases). V gave up 1 base and J gave up 10 bases, with 17 bases separating them. The length of the CDR3 is 16 residues. CDR1 and CDR2 from the germline V gene are SGHTA and FQGNSA. CDR3 in amino acids: CASSLGGGGRGSPLHF. The CDR3 DNA reads as TGTGCCAGCAGCTTAGGAGGGGGGGGGCGCGGATCACCCCTCCACTTT.

The V gene is TRBV4-2, the J gene TRBJ2-1, with 11 nucleotides matching TRBD2. The germline V gene encodes CDR1 LGHNA and CDR2 YNFKEQ. V was pared by 0 bases and J by 7 bases, with 5 bases of the junction left unmatched. This CDR3 has 16 residues. The CDR3 loop reads CASSQDNSGGANEQFF. In DNA, the CDR3 is TGTGCCAGCAGCCAAGATAATAGCGGGGGGGCTAATGAGCAGTTCTTC.

This clonotype occurred a few times. The V gene is TRBV7-2, the J gene TRBJ2-3; D gene uncertain. V lost 1 base to trimming and J lost 6 bases, with 11 bases between them. This CDR3 has 14 amino acids. In germline, CDR1 is SGHTA, CDR2 FQGNSA. The CDR3 nucleotides read TGTGCCAGCAGCTTAGAACTCGATTTCGATACGCAGTATTTT. Amino acid sequence: CASSLELDFDTQYF.

This clonotype was picked up a small number of times. This rearrangement joins TRBV5-1 to TRBJ1-1; D perhaps matches TRBD1 (5 bases). There are 15 residues in the CDR3. V dropped 5 bases and J dropped 10 bases, with 24 bases sitting between them. Germline CDR1 is SGHRS and CDR2 is YFSETQ. The CDR3 region has the DNA TGCGCCAGCAGTCCCACGGGGGTTAGCAGCATTCCAGCTTTCTTT. Translated: CASSPTGVSSIPAFF.

The V call is TRBV7-3, the J call TRBJ2-3; 9 bases line up with TRBD1. J was trimmed by 7 bases and V by 4 bases; bases with no gene match: 6. The germline CDR1 and CDR2 sequences are SGHTA and FQGTGA. This CDR3 is 14 amino acids long. The chain's CDR3 is CASSSGQGTNTQYF. CDR3 sequence (DNA): TGTGCCAGCAGCTCCGGACAGGGGACAAATACGCAGTATTTT.

The V and J genes are TRBV30 and TRBJ1-5; D unclear. Germline CDR1 is GTSNPN and CDR2 is SVGIG (reference sequence). V lost 2 bases, J lost 3 bases, and 11 bases lay in between. The CDR3 totals 14 residues. The DNA for the CDR3 is TGTGCCTGGAGTATCAGTCCGTACAATCAGCCCCAGCATTTT. This gives the protein CAWSISPYNQPQHF.

The chain joins TRBV20-1 to TRBJ1-5, with 10 bases matching TRBD1. CDR3 size: 14 residues. V dropped 3 bases and J dropped 4; count of bases not matched to a gene: 3. Per the germline V gene, CDR1 is DFQATT and CDR2 is SNEGSKA (reference sequence). CDR3 coding DNA: TGCAGTGCTAGGAAGGGACAGGGGAATCAGCCCCAGCATTTT. Translation: CSARKGQGNQPQHF.

This clonotype was counted at least ten times. The chain uses TRBV9 and TRBJ2-2; no firm D call. The CDR3 covers 13 residues. The V and J ends lost 5 bases and 3 bases respectively, with 8 bases between them. In germline, CDR1 is SGDLS, CDR2 YYNGEE. The CDR3 region has the DNA TGTGCCAGCAGGGAACGGTACACCGGGGAGCTGTTTTTT. The encoded protein is CASRERYTGELFF.

This clonotype has more than one count but fewer than ten. The V call is TRBV10-3, the J call TRBJ2-1; D may be TRBD2 (5 bases). This CDR3 has 14 residues. In germline, CDR1 is ENHRY, CDR2 SYGVKD. Trimming pared 6 bases from V and 5 bases from J, leaving 14 bases between. The CDR3 DNA is TGTGCCATCAGCGAGCAGAGCGGAAACAATGAGCAGTTCTTC. The encoded protein is CAISEQSGNNEQFF.

Ten or more counts support this clonotype. This chain connects TRBV18 to TRBJ2-1; 14 bases fit TRBD2. CDR1 is KGHSH, CDR2 LQKENI, per germline. Trimming cost V 1 base and J 4 bases; bases outside gene matches: 15. The CDR3 length is 21 residues. The CDR3 DNA is TGTGCCAGCTCACCACGGGGACTAGCGGGGGTGCGATCCCGCTTTTACAATGAGCAGTTCTTC. Its translation is CASSPRGLAGVRSRFYNEQFF.

The chain links TRBV19 to TRBJ2-3; D may be TRBD1 or TRBD2 (5 bases each). V shed 5 bases and J shed 6 bases, with 18 bases lying between them. This CDR3 has 15 residues. Germline V gene sequence: CDR1 LNHDA, CDR2 SQIVND (reference sequence). The CDR3 bases are TGTGCCAGTAGTGTTCTTACGAGGGGAGCGGATACGCAGTATTTT. Its translation is CASSVLTRGADTQYF.

This clonotype was recorded many times. The gene calls are TRBV6-5 and TRBJ2-5; maybe TRBD1 (5 bases). In germline, CDR1 is MNHEY, CDR2 SVGAGI. This CDR3 has 13 amino acids. V lost 7 bases and J 3 bases, leaving 12 bases between the germline ends. The CDR3 DNA sequence: TGTGCCAGCACCCCAAGGGGCGAAGAGACCCAGTACTTC. It translates to CASTPRGEETQYF.

This clonotype was recorded at least ten times. The V call is TRBV6-1, the J call TRBJ2-1; D may be TRBD1 (6 bases). CDR1 and CDR2 (germline): MNHNS, SASEGT. The V end was cut by 2 bases, the J end by 4 bases, with 6 bases between. CDR3 length: 13 amino acids. The CDR3 is CASSETGYNEQFF. The CDR3 DNA is TGTGCCAGCAGTGAAACAGGGTACAATGAGCAGTTCTTC.

The chain combines TRBV27 with TRBJ1-5, with D perhaps TRBD1 (6 bases). The ends were cut back, 6 bases at V and 2 bases at J, with 8 bases in the middle. CDR1 and CDR2 (germline): MNHEY, SMNVEV (reference sequence). This CDR3 spans 13 amino acids. CDR3 loop: CASRSGGNQPQHF. As DNA, the CDR3 is TGTGCCAGCAGGTCAGGGGGCAATCAGCCCCAGCATTTT.

This clonotype has ten or more counts. J is TRBJ2-3 and V is TRBV7-2, with TRBD2 matching 7 bases. The CDR3 consists of 15 residues. Trimming cost V 5 bases and J 3 bases; bases outside gene matches: 8. CDR1 is SGHTA and CDR2 is FQGNSA in the germline V gene. Here the CDR3 reads CASSPTLGGTDTQYF. For the CDR3, the DNA is TGTGCCAGCAGCCCTACCTTGGGGGGGACAGATACGCAGTATTTT.

This clonotype has just a few counts. The chain is built from TRBV11-1 and TRBJ1-1; D uncertain. Germline V gene data show CDR1 as SGHAT and CDR2 as FQDESV (reference sequence). V was trimmed by 5 bases and J by 0 bases, leaving 7 bases between them. The CDR3 consists of 13 residues. CDR3 protein: CASSNQVNTEAFF. The CDR3 DNA is TGTGCCAGCAGCAATCAGGTGAACACTGAAGCTTTCTTT.

This chain links TRBV6-2 or TRBV6-3 with TRBJ1-5; perhaps TRBD1 as D (5 bases). Trimming cost V 2 bases and J 1 base, with 9 bases left between them. CDR1 is MNHEY and CDR2 is SVGEGT in the germline V gene. This CDR3 is 15 amino acids long. The CDR3 DNA sequence: TGTGCCAGCAGTTACAGGGGTAAAAGCAATCAGCCCCAGCATTTT. It encodes CASSYRGKSNQPQHF.

This clonotype was counted a few times. V is TRBV5-5 and J is TRBJ1-1; D remains unclear. Germline V gives CDR1 SGHKS, CDR2 YYEKEE (reference sequence). With 0 bases removed from V and 4 bases from J, the gap between germline ends came to 10 bases. CDR3 length: 14 amino acids. The CDR3 protein is CASSLEQEGTEAFF. CDR3 nucleotide sequence: TGTGCCAGCAGCTTGGAGCAGGAAGGCACTGAAGCTTTCTTT.

This clonotype was detected ten times or more. This chain connects TRBV2 to TRBJ2-7, with D perhaps TRBD1 (6 bases). Germline assignment: CDR1 SNHLY and CDR2 FYNNEI. The CDR3 spans 12 residues. V was shortened by 5 bases and J by 3 bases, with 8 bases between the two germline ends. The CDR3 loop reads CASSPQGYEQYF. The CDR3 DNA follows: TGTGCCAGCAGTCCACAGGGCTACGAGCAGTACTTC.

For this clonotype: This may be a read error, as it is one base from a much larger clone. This rearrangement joins TRBV6-6 to TRBJ2-7; tentative D call: TRBD1 (6 bases). Trimming pared 7 bases from V and 0 bases from J, leaving 16 bases between. The CDR3 extends over 15 amino acids. Germline CDR1 is MNHNY and CDR2 is SVGAGI (reference sequence). CDR3 DNA sequence: TGTGCCAGCACGAACCCCAAGGGGGTCTCCTACGAGCAGTACTTC. As protein: CASTNPKGVSYEQYF.

This clonotype was counted ten times or more. This chain uses TRBV5-1 with TRBJ1-3; TRBD1 might be the D (6 bases). CDR1 and CDR2 (germline): SGHRS, YFSETQ. Trimming stripped 4 bases from V and 4 bases from J, with 18 bases between. The CDR3 length is 16 residues. The CDR3 sequence: CASSPSRGAGGNTIYF. CDR3 nucleotide sequence: TGCGCCAGCAGCCCCTCCCGGGGGGCAGGAGGAAACACCATATATTTT.

This chain links TRBV20-1 with TRBJ2-2; 8 nucleotides align to TRBD2. CDR3 length equals 16 residues. Germline loops: CDR1 DFQATT, CDR2 SNEGSKA (reference sequence). Trimming removed 3 bases from V and 4 bases from J; junction bases left unmatched: 10. The CDR3 loop reads CSARGAGGASTGELFF. The CDR3 coding sequence is TGCAGTGCTAGGGGTGCCGGGGGGGCTTCCACCGGGGAGCTGTTTTTT.

This clonotype was observed a few times. This chain links TRBV7-2 with TRBJ2-2, with a weak D call TRBD2 (5 bases). Germline V gene sequence: CDR1 SGHTA, CDR2 FQGNSA. There are 14 residues in the CDR3. Trimming removed 3 bases from V and 1 base from J, with 6 bases in between. The CDR3 here is CASSFGMNTGELFF. The CDR3 DNA reads TGTGCCAGCAGCTTCGGGATGAACACCGGGGAGCTGTTTTTT. The complete variable domain, with remaining parts taken from reference TRBV7-2 and TRBJ2-2, reads GAGVSQSPSNKVTEKGKDVELRCDPISGHTALYWYRQSLGQGLEFLIYFQGNSAPDKSGLPSDRFSAERTGGSVSTLTIQRTQQEDSAVYLCASSFGMNTGELFFGEGSRLTVL.

The chain joins TRBV29-1 to TRBJ2-4; 8 bases line up with TRBD1. Germline V gives CDR1 SQVTM, CDR2 ANQGSEA. This CDR3 is 14 amino acids long. The V and J ends lost 6 bases and 8 bases, in that order; junction bases with no gene match: 12. The CDR3 protein is CSVGQGGGYDIQYF. The CDR3 DNA reads as TGCAGCGTCGGACAGGGTGGGGGTTACGACATTCAGTACTTC.